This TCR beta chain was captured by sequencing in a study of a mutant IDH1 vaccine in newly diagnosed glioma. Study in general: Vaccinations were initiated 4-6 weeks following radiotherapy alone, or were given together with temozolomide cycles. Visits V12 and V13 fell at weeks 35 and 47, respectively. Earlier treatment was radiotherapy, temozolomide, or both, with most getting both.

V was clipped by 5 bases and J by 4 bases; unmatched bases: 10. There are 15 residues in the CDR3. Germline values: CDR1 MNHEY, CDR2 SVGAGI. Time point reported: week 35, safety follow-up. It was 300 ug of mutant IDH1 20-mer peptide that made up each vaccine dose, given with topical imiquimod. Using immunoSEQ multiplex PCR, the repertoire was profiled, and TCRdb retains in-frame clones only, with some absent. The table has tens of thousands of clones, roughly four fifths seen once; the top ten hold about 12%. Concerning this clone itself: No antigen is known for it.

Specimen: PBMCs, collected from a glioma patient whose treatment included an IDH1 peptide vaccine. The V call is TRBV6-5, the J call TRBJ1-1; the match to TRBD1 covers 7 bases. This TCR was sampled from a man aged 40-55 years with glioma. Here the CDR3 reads CASSNTGVLGTEAFF. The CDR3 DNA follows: TGTGCCAGCAGTAATACAGGGGTATTGGGCACTGAAGCTTTCTTT.